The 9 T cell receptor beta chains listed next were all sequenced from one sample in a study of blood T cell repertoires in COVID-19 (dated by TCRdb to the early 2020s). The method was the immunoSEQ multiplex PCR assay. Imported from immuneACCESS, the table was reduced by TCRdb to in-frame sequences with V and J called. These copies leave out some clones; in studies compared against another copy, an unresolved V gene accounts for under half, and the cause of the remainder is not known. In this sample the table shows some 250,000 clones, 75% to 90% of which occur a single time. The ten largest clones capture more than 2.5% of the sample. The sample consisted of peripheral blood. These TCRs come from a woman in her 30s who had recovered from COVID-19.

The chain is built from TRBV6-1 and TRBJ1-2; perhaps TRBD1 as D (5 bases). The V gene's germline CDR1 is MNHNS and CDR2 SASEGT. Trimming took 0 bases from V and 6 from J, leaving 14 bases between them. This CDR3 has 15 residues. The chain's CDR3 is CASSEAGAGIDGYTF. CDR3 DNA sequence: TGTGCCAGCAGTGAAGCCGGAGCAGGGATCGATGGCTACACCTTC.

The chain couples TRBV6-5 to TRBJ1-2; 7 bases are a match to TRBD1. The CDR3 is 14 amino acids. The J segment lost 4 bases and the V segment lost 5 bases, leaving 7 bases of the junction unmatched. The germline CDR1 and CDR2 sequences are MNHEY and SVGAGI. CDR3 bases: TGTGCCAGCAGTCCCGTAGACAGGGCCTATGGCTACACCTTC. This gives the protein CASSPVDRAYGYTF.

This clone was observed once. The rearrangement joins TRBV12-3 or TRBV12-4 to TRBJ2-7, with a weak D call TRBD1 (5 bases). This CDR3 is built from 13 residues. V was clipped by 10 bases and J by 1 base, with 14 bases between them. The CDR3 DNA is TGTGCCATCGGACATGGCTCTTCCTACGAGCAGTACTTC. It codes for CAIGHGSSYEQYF.

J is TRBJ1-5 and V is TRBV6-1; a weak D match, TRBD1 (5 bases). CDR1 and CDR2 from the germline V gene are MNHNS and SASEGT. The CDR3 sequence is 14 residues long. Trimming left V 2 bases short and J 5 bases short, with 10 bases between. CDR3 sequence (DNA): TGTGCCAGCAGTGAACAGGGCAAGCATCAGCCCCAGCATTTT. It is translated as CASSEQGKHQPQHF.

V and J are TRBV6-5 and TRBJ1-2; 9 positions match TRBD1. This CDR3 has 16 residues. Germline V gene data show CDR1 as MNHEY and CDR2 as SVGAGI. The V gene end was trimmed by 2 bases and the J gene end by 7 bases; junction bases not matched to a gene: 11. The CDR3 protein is CASSYLSTGGRAGYTF. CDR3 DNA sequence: TGTGCCAGCAGTTACCTATCTACAGGGGGCCGAGCTGGCTACACCTTC.

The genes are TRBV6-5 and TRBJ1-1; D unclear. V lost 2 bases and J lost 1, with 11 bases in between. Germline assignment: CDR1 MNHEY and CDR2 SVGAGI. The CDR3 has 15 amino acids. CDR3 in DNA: TGTGCCAGCAGTTACCGATTGGGCACGAACACTGAAGCTTTCTTT. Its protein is CASSYRLGTNTEAFF.

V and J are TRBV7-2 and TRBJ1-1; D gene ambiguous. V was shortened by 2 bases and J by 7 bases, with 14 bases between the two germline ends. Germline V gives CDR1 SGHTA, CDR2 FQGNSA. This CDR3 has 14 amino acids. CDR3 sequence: CASSLTGSFGEAFF. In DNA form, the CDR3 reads TGTGCCAGCAGCTTAACGGGGAGTTTCGGTGAAGCTTTCTTT. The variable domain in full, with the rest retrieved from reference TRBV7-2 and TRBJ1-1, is GAGVSQSPSNKVTEKGKDVELRCDPISGHTALYWYRQSLGQGLEFLIYFQGNSAPDKSGLPSDRFSAERTGGSVSTLTIQRTQQEDSAVYLCASSLTGSFGEAFFGQGTRLTVV.

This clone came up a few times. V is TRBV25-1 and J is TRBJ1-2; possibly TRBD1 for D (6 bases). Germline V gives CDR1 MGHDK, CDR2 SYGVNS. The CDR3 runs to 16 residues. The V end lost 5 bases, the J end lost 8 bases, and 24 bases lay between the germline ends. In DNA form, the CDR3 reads TGTGCCAGCAGTTGGGGGGGCGGATCGGGAAAACTGGGCTACACCTTC. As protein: CASSWGGGSGKLGYTF.

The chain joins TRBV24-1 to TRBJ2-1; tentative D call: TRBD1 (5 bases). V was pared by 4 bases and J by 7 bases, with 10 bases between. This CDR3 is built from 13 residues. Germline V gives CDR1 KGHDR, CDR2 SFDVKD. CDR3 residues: CATSEAGRNEQFF. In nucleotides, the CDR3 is TGTGCCACCAGTGAGGCAGGGCGGAATGAGCAGTTCTTC.